This T cell receptor (beta chain) was documented in a study of T cells after yellow fever vaccination. Study observations and caveats: FACS-sorted repertoires could harbor abundant contaminating bulk-population clonotypes. CD4 and CD8 compartments shared a small share of clonotypes, likely from convergent recombination. At around 96% for CD4 and just over 85% for CD8, most primary-vaccination clones showed up again after the booster.

This clonotype was seen only a few times. Its antigen is not identified. This CDR3 has 15 residues. V gave up 4 bases and J gave up 9 bases; unmatched junction bases: 13. In germline, CDR1 is SGHTS, CDR2 YDEGEE. TCRdb ran MiXCR on the 5' RACE reads and lists one entry per CDR3 protein. The data contain 300,000 to 400,000 distinct CDR3 sequences, approximately 9% of them singletons. The sample consisted of PBMCs, taken on the day of the first yellow fever vaccination. The rearrangement uses TRBV5-8 and TRBJ2-1; 7 bases agree with TRBD1. The TCR sequence derives from a young man who received the YFV17D yellow fever vaccine. This CDR3 reads CASSVRGRRDIEQFF. The CDR3 DNA sequence: TGTGCCAGCAGCGTAAGGGGGCGACGGGATATTGAGCAGTTCTTC. The full variable domain, its missing parts supplied by reference TRBV5-8 and TRBJ2-1, is EAGVTQSPTHLIKTRGQQATLRCSPISGHTSVYWYQQALGLGLQFLLWYDEGEERNRGNFPPRFSGRQFPNYSSELNVNALELEDSALYLCASSVRGRRDIEQFFGPGTRLTVL.